Listed below are T cell receptor beta chains from one sample, sequenced in a study of persistence of HIV-infected CD4 T cells. Antigen specificity for these receptors is unknown. Data came from immunoSEQ multiplex PCR; TCRdb stores just in-frame clones and leaves some out. The table shows 35,000 to 55,000 clones, with roughly nine tenths occurring only once. This specimen was CD4+ T cells sorted from PBMCs after approximately 19-hour stimulation, taken from a patient who received antiretroviral therapy. The receptors come from an adult man with HIV who was CMV-seropositive. Both conserved end residues are part of each CDR3. A D gene is named only where the DNA matches it firmly. Size values are once, few and many counts, or a class for expanded clones, and some rows have none.

>TRBV6-6|14|TRBJ2-7|once|TRBD2
TGTGCCAGCAGTTGGGAGGGCGGTGACGGCGAGCAGTACTTC
CASSWEGGDGEQYF
>TRBV5-1|16|TRBJ1-2|NA|NA
TGCGCCAGCAGCTTGGTCGGCGGAACGCGGGTGCCGGCACGCACCTTC
CASSLVGGTRVPARTF
>TRBV18|17|TRBJ1-3|NA|NA
TGTGCCAGCTCACCAATTGGAGGACAAGACTCTGGAAACACCATATATTTT
CASSPIGGQDSGNTIYF
>TRBV9|16|TRBJ2-5|NA|TRBD2
TGTGCCAGCAGCGTAGAGGCCCCCACGGGGGGTGAGACCCAGTACTTC
CASSVEAPTGGETQYF
>TRBV5-8|15|TRBJ2-3|few|NA
TGTGCCAGCAGCCTGGGGGCGGGGTTTCGAGATACGCAGTATTTT
CASSLGAGFRDTQYF
>TRBV24-1|14|TRBJ1-2|NA|NA
TGTGCCACCAGTGATACACGGGCCCGCTATGGCTACACCTTC
CATSDTRARYGYTF
>TRBV28|15|TRBJ2-6|NA|NA
TGTGCCAGCAGTTTAGCTCTGCCTGGGGCCAACGTCCTGACTTTC
CASSLALPGANVLTF
>TRBV19|16|TRBJ1-5|NA|NA
TGTGCCTGCCACTCGTCCCGGGACGCAGATAATCAGCCCCAGCATTTT
CACHSSRDADNQPQHF
>TRBV10-3|14|TRBJ1-4|NA|NA
TGTGCCATCAGTGAGGCGGGGGGCCATGAAAAACTGTTTTTT
CAISEAGGHEKLFF
>TRBV5-4|14|TRBJ1-2|NA|NA
TGTGCCAGCAGCGGCAACGGCGGGTGGGATGGCTACACCTTC
CASSGNGGWDGYTF
>TRBV19|16|TRBJ1-2|NA|NA
TGTGCCAGTAGTATAACCCGCGACCGGGACAACTACGGCTACACCTTC
CASSITRDRDNYGYTF
>TRBV19|15|TRBJ2-1|once|TRBD2
TGTGCCAGTAGTATATCGGGGGGGGAGTACAATGAGCAGTTCTTC
CASSISGGEYNEQFF
>TRBV28|14|TRBJ1-5|NA|TRBD1
TGTGCCAGCAGTTTAGTCCAGGGGGGTCAGCCCCAGCATTTT
CASSLVQGGQPQHF
>TRBV7-6|18|TRBJ2-3|NA|TRBD2
TGTGCCAGCAGCTTTCTCCCGACTAGCGGGGGTAACACAGATACGCAGTATTTT
CASSFLPTSGGNTDTQYF
>TRBV23-1|15|TRBJ2-3|NA|TRBD1
TGCGCCAGCAATTCTGCAGGGGGCGAGACAGATACGCAGTATTTT
CASNSAGGETDTQYF
>TRBV2|15|TRBJ2-3|NA|TRBD1
TGTGCCAGCAGCCTACAGGGGTCAACCACAGATACGCAGTATTTT
CASSLQGSTTDTQYF
>TRBV5-8|16|TRBJ2-4|NA|NA
TGTGCCAGCAGCTGGGACTCCGGATTGGCCAAAAACATTCAGTACTTC
CASSWDSGLAKNIQYF
>TRBV6-5|14|TRBJ1-6|NA|NA
TGTGCCAGCAGTTTTAACAGGGCTGGTTCACCCCTCCACTTT
CASSFNRAGSPLHF
>TRBV28|12|TRBJ1-2|NA|NA
TGTGCCAGCAGTTTAACGGGGGATGGCTACACCTTC
CASSLTGDGYTF
>TRBV19|15|TRBJ1-1|NA|TRBD1
TGTGCCAGTAGTATTCCGGGACAGGGAAACACTGAAGCTTTCTTT
CASSIPGQGNTEAFF
>TRBV2|12|TRBJ2-3|NA|NA
TGTGCCAGCAGGGACAACACAGATACGCAGTATTTT
CASRDNTDTQYF
>TRBV19|13|TRBJ1-5|NA|NA
TGTGCCAGTAGTGACGGCTATAATCAGCCCCAGCATTTT
CASSDGYNQPQHF
>TRBV5-4|16|TRBJ1-4|NA|NA
TGTGCCAGCAGCTTCGGACAGCTGACAACTAATGAAAAACTGTTTTTT
CASSFGQLTTNEKLFF
>TRBV29-1|13|TRBJ1-3|NA|NA
TGCAGCGCTAAACAGGGTGGGAGAAACACCATATATTTT
CSAKQGGRNTIYF
>TRBV7-9|16|TRBJ2-3|NA|TRBD2
TGTGCCAGCAGCTTATGGCTAGCGGGGTACACAGATACGCAGTATTTT
CASSLWLAGYTDTQYF